Below, 23 T cell receptor beta chains from the same sample are listed, as sequenced in a study of blood T cell repertoires in COVID-19. The assay was immunoSEQ multiplex PCR, and TCRdb's table has in-frame clones only and misses some. The data show about 160,000 clones, with about 89% seen just once and 5.5% to 7.5% held by the top ten. Sequencing input: peripheral blood. Receptors were obtained from an elderly man with acute or convalescent COVID-19.

V gene TRBV28 combines with J gene TRBJ1-1; D is uncertain. Between the trimmed V and J ends, which lost 6 bases and 10 bases, there was a span of 18 bases. This CDR3 has 13 amino acids. The germline CDR1 and CDR2 sequences are MDHEN and SYDVKM. The CDR3 DNA follows: TGTGCCAGCAGGGGGAGGGCCCCAAGAGGAGCTTTCTTT. Its translation is CASRGRAPRGAFF.

This chain uses TRBV6-2 or TRBV6-3 with TRBJ2-2, with 8 bases matching TRBD1. Germline CDR1 and CDR2: MNHEY and SVGEGT. J lost 0 bases, V lost 5 bases, and 2 bases had no gene match. The CDR3 is 15 residues long. This CDR3 is CASSKDRANTGELFF. In DNA, the CDR3 is TGTGCCAGCAGTAAGGACAGGGCGAACACCGGGGAGCTGTTTTTT.

The chain combines TRBV6-5 with TRBJ2-2, with D maybe TRBD1 (7 bases). Germline V gene data show CDR1 as MNHEY and CDR2 as SVGAGI. Trimming cost V 7 bases and J 10 bases, with 19 bases left between them. The CDR3 covers 14 residues. The CDR3 bases are TGTGCCAGCATTAAGACAGGGAGGTCAGAGGAGCTGTTTTTT. Protein product: CASIKTGRSEELFF.

CDR3 amino acids: CASSQDWAGRNSPLHF. CDR3 coding DNA: TGTGCCAGCAGCCAAGATTGGGCGGGGCGGAATTCACCCCTCCACTTT. The rearrangement links TRBV3-1 (or the pseudogene TRBV3-2) to TRBJ1-6; D is perhaps TRBD1 (5 bases). V was trimmed by 0 bases and J by 7 bases, leaving 13 bases between them. Germline CDR1 and CDR2: LGHDT and YNNKEL (reference sequence). The CDR3 length is 16 residues.

This sequence joins TRBV28 and TRBJ2-7; 15 bases line up with TRBD2. The J segment lost 3 bases and the V segment lost 4 bases, leaving 7 bases of the junction unmatched. This CDR3 has 17 residues. Per germline, CDR1 MDHEN and CDR2 SYDVKM. In DNA form, the CDR3 reads TGTGCCAGCAGTTCGTCCCGGACTAGCGGGAGGGACTACGAGCAGTACTTC. Translation gives CASSSSRTSGRDYEQYF.

V gene TRBV18 combines with J gene TRBJ2-7, with 8 bases lining up with TRBD2. The trim removed 3 bases at V and 6 bases at J, leaving 7 bases unmatched. This CDR3 contains 14 residues. Looked up from germline, CDR1 is KGHSH and CDR2 is LQKENI. The CDR3: CASSPEVGGGEQYF. The CDR3 DNA sequence: TGTGCCAGCTCACCTGAGGTCGGGGGGGGCGAGCAGTACTTC.

The gene calls are TRBV7-6 and TRBJ2-2; 8 bases agree with TRBD1. The germline gives CDR1 SGHVS, CDR2 FNYEAQ. This CDR3 is 16 amino acids long. V dropped 2 bases and J dropped 1; count of bases not matched to a gene: 3. In DNA, the CDR3 is TGTGCCAGCAGCTTACAGGGGGCGGGGAACACCGGGGAGCTGTTTTTT. This codes for CASSLQGAGNTGELFF.

V gene TRBV6-5 combines with J gene TRBJ2-1; weak D call: TRBD2 (5 bases). From germline, CDR1 is MNHEY and CDR2 SVGAGI. CDR3 size: 13 residues. Trimming cost V 7 bases and J 4 bases, with 11 bases left between them. The DNA for the CDR3 is TGTGCCAGCACCAGGACTGATTACAATGAGCAGTTCTTC. Its protein product is CASTRTDYNEQFF.

The chain carries TRBV5-1 and TRBJ1-2; D not resolved. Trimming took 2 bases from V and 0 from J, leaving 17 bases between them. This CDR3 is built from 17 residues. Germline CDR1 reads SGHRS; CDR2 reads YFSETQ. The CDR3 sequence: CASSLAYVGEPNYGYTF. The CDR3 DNA reads TGCGCCAGCAGCTTAGCGTATGTGGGAGAACCTAACTATGGCTACACCTTC.

The chain recombines TRBV3-1 (or the pseudogene TRBV3-2) with TRBJ1-5, with 9 bases matching TRBD1. V lost 7 bases to trimming and J lost 7 bases; unmatched junction nucleotides: 8. The germline V gene has CDR1 LGHDT and CDR2 YNNKEL (reference sequence). CDR3 length: 14 amino acids. CDR3 DNA: TGTGCCAGCACCCTAGGACAGGGGAGCCAGCCCCAGCATTTT. This sequence encodes CASTLGQGSQPQHF.

The V call is TRBV6-5, the J call TRBJ2-7, with 11 bases matching TRBD2. The CDR3 extends over 15 amino acids. Germline values: CDR1 MNHEY, CDR2 SVGAGI. The V segment lost 10 bases and the J segment 2 bases; nucleotides outside the gene matches: 10. In DNA form, the CDR3 reads TGTGCCACCTATCCGGGACTAGCGGCTACCTACGAGCAGTACTTC. Protein: CATYPGLAATYEQYF.

This clone was found a few times. The chain combines TRBV9 with TRBJ2-7, with 9 bases fitting TRBD1. With V trimmed by 2 bases and J by 3 bases, 15 bases remained unmatched. This CDR3 has 18 amino acids. Germline CDR1 and CDR2: SGDLS and YYNGEE. The CDR3 DNA follows: TGTGCCAGCAGCGTGTCATCCAAACCGGGACAGGGATACTACGAGCAGTACTTC. The encoded protein is CASSVSSKPGQGYYEQYF.

This rearrangement joins TRBV6-1 to TRBJ2-3, with 13 bases matching TRBD2. Losses at the gene ends were 4 bases for V and 3 bases for J; bases not matched to a gene: 4. This CDR3 comprises 16 residues. CDR1 and CDR2 (germline): MNHNS, SASEGT. The CDR3: CASSASTSGRTDTQYF. CDR3 bases: TGTGCCAGCAGTGCGTCGACTAGCGGGAGGACAGATACGCAGTATTTT.

J is TRBJ1-5 and V is TRBV2; TRBD1 matches 8 bases. Germline CDR1 SNHLY, CDR2 FYNNEI. The CDR3 has 15 residues. V gave up 7 bases and J gave up 1 base; unmatched junction bases: 6. This chain's CDR3 is CASKQGASSNQPQHF. In DNA, the CDR3 is TGTGCCAGCAAGCAGGGGGCGTCGAGCAATCAGCCCCAGCATTTT.

This chain uses TRBV5-4 with TRBJ2-3; 9 bases are a match to TRBD2. Germline V gene data show CDR1 as SGHNT and CDR2 as YYREEE (reference sequence). CDR3 length: 14 residues. V gave up 4 bases and J gave up 6 bases; unmatched junction bases: 6. The DNA for the CDR3 is TGTGCCAGCAGCCAAATCGGACTAGCGGATACGCAGTATTTT. It is translated as CASSQIGLADTQYF.

J is TRBJ2-3 and V is TRBV11-3, with D perhaps TRBD1 (6 bases). Germline CDR1 SGHNT, CDR2 YENEEA. This CDR3 is built from 13 residues. V was trimmed by 4 bases and J by 4 bases, leaving 9 bases between them. DNA for the CDR3: TGTGCCAGCAGCTCGACAGGATCAGATACGCAGTATTTT. This translates into CASSSTGSDTQYF.

The chain combines TRBV5-1 with TRBJ2-2; tentative D call: TRBD1 (5 bases). Trimming took off 4 bases at V and 5 bases at J, with 18 bases between the two ends. Germline values: CDR1 SGHRS, CDR2 YFSETQ. This CDR3 comprises 16 residues. CDR3 in amino acids: CASSDGQGLLTGELFF. CDR3 DNA: TGCGCCAGCAGCGACGGGCAGGGTCTCCTAACCGGGGAGCTGTTTTTT.

This sequence joins TRBV7-2 and TRBJ2-4; 7 bases map to TRBD2. Germline values: CDR1 SGHTA, CDR2 FQGNSA. This CDR3 has 17 amino acids. Trimming cost V 3 bases and J 2 bases; bases outside gene matches: 10. CDR3 sequence reads: CASSFLWSGGTKNIQYF. For the CDR3, the DNA is TGTGCCAGCAGCTTCCTTTGGTCCGGGGGGACCAAAAACATTCAGTACTTC.

The V gene is TRBV19, the J gene TRBJ1-1; the match to TRBD1 covers 12 bases. The CDR3 is 16 residues long. Germline values: CDR1 LNHDA, CDR2 SQIVND (reference sequence). With 6 bases clipped from V and 4 bases from J, the junction kept 9 bases outside the gene matches. CDR3 DNA: TGTGCCAGTAGCCGGGACAGGGGGCGGCCGTCCACTGAAGCTTTCTTT. It yields the protein CASSRDRGRPSTEAFF.

The chain has TRBV9 and TRBJ1-1; a possible D gene is TRBD1 (5 bases). V lost 0 bases and J lost 8, with 17 bases in between. Looked up from germline, CDR1 is SGDLS and CDR2 is YYNGEE. The length of the CDR3 is 15 residues. CDR3 amino acids: CASSVVGQGRGEAFF. CDR3 DNA: TGTGCCAGCAGCGTAGTGGGTCAGGGTCGCGGCGAAGCTTTCTTT.

The rearrangement uses TRBV11-2 and TRBJ2-7; D call uncertain. The CDR3 has 13 amino acids. Germline V lookup: CDR1 SGHAT, CDR2 FQNNGV. V lost 1 base and J 2 bases, leaving 6 bases between the germline ends. The DNA of the CDR3 is TGTGCCAGCAGCTTAGTTACAGCCTACGAGCAGTACTTC. Translating it yields CASSLVTAYEQYF.

This chain connects TRBV5-6 to TRBJ2-3; D may be TRBD2 (6 bases). This CDR3 spans 15 amino acids. CDR1 is SGHDT, CDR2 YYEEEE, per germline. Deletions cut 3 bases from V and 4 bases from J, with 15 bases between. The CDR3 DNA sequence: TGTGCCAGCAGCTCCTGGGACTTACACTCAGATACGCAGTATTTT. Its translation is CASSSWDLHSDTQYF.

The chain uses TRBV7-4 and TRBJ2-7; 8 bases are shared with TRBD1. The junction had 7 bases not matched to a gene; V was cut back by 0 bases and J by 3 bases. The CDR3 is 16 residues long. The germline CDR1 and CDR2 sequences are SGHVT and SQSDAQ. As DNA, the CDR3 is TGTGCCAGCAGCTTAGCTGGGACAGGAAGCGGCTACGAGCAGTACTTC. It codes for CASSLAGTGSGYEQYF.